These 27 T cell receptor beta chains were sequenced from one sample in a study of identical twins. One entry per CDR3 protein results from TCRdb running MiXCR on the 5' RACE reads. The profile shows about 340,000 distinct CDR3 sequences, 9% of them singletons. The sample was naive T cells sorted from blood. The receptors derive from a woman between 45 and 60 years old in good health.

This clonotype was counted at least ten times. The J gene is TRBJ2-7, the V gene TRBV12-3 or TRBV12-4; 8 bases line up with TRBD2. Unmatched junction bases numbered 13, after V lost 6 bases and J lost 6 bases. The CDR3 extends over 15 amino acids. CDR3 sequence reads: CASRRTAGAQTEQYF. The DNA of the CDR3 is TGTGCCAGCAGACGGACAGCGGGAGCCCAAACCGAGCAGTACTTC.

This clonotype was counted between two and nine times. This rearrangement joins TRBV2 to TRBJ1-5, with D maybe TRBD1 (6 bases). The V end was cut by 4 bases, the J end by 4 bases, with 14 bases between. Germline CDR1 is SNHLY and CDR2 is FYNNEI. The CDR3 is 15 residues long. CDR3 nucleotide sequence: TGTGCCAGCAGTGTAGAGGGGGTAGGGAATCAGCCCCAGCATTTT. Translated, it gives CASSVEGVGNQPQHF.

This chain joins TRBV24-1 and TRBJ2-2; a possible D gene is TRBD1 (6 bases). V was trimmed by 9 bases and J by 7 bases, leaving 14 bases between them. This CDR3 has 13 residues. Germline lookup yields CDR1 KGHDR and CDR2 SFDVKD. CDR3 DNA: TGTGCCACCTCCCAGGGGACCAGCGGGGAGCTGTTTTTT. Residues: CATSQGTSGELFF.

The CDR3 sequence: CASSLLEGAEQYV. CDR3 coding DNA: TGTGCCAGCAGTTTATTGGAGGGGGCCGAGCAGTACGTC. The J gene is TRBJ2-7, the V gene TRBV27, with D maybe TRBD1 (7 bases). The germline V and J ends were trimmed by 1 base and 6 bases, with 10 bases remaining between them. The CDR3 runs to 13 residues. The V gene's germline CDR1 is MNHEY and CDR2 SMNVEV (reference sequence).

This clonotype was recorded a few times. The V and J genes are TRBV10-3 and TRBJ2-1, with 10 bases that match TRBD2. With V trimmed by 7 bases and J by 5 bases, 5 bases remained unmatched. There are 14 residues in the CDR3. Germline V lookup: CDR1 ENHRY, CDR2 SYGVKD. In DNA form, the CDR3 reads TGTGCCATCAAAGTAGCGGGAGGCAACAATGAGCAGTTCTTC. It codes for CAIKVAGGNNEQFF.

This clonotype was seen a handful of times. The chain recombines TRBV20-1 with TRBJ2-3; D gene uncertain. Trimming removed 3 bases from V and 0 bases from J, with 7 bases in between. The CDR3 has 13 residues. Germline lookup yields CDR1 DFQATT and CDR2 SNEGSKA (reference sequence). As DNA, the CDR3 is TGCAGTGCTAGCGTTGTAAGCACAGATACGCAGTATTTT. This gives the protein CSASVVSTDTQYF.

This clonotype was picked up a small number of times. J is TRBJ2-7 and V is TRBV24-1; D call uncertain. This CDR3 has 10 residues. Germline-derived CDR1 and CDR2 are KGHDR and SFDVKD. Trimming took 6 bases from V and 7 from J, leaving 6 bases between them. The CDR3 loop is CATSRNEQYF. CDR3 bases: TGTGCCACCAGTAGAAATGAGCAGTACTTC.

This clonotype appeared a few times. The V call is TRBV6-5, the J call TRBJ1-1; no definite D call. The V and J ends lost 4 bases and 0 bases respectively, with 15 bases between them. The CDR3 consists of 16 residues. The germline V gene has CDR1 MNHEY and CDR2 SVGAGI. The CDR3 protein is CASSSPLSDMNTEAFF. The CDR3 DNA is TGTGCCAGCAGTTCCCCACTTAGTGATATGAACACTGAAGCTTTCTTT.

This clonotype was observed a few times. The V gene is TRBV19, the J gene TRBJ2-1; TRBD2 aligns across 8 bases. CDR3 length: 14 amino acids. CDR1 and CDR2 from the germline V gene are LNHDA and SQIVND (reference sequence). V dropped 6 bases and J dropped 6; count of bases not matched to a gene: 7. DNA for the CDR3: TGTGCCAGTAGAGTAGCGGGATCAGTCAATGAGCAGTTCTTC. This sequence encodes CASRVAGSVNEQFF. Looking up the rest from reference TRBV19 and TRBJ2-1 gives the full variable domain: DGGITQSPKYLFRKEGQNVTLSCEQNLNHDAMYWYRQDPGQGLRLIYYSQIVNDFQKGDIAEGYSVSREKKESFPLTVTSAQKNPTAFYLCASRVAGSVNEQFFGPGTRLTVL.

The CDR3 sequence: CASSTSSAPAGEQYF. Written as DNA, the CDR3 is TGTGCCAGTAGTACATCTAGCGCTCCTGCGGGGGAGCAGTACTTC. The J gene is TRBJ2-7, the V gene TRBV19; tentatively, D is TRBD2 (6 bases). The CDR3 is 15 amino acids. V was cut by 4 bases and J by 7 bases, with 20 bases left in between. The germline gives CDR1 LNHDA, CDR2 SQIVND (reference sequence).

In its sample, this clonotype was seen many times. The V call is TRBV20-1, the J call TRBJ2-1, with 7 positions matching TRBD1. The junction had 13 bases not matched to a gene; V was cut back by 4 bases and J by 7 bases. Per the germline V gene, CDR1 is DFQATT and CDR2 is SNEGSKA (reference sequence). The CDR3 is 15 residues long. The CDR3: CSATRQGMIDNEQFF. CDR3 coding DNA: TGCAGTGCTACCCGACAGGGTATGATTGATAATGAGCAGTTCTTC.

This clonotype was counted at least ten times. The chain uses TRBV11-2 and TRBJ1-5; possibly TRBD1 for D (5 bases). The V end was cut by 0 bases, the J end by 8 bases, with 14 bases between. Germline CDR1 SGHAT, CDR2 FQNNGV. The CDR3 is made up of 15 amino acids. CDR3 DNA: TGTGCCAGCAGCTTAGATGGGACGGACGGGGAGCCCCAGCATTTT. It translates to CASSLDGTDGEPQHF.

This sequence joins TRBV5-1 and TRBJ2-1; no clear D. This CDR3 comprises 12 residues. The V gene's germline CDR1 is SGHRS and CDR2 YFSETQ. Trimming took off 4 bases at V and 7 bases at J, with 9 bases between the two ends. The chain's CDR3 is CASSQNLNEQFF. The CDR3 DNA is TGCGCCAGCAGCCAAAACTTAAATGAGCAGTTCTTC.

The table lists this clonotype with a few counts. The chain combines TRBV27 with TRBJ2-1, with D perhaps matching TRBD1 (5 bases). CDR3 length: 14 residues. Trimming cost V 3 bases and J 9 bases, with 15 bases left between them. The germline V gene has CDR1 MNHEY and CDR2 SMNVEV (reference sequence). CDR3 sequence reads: CASSFVGFGAEQFF. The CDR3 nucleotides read TGTGCCAGCAGTTTTGTTGGGTTTGGGGCTGAGCAGTTCTTC.

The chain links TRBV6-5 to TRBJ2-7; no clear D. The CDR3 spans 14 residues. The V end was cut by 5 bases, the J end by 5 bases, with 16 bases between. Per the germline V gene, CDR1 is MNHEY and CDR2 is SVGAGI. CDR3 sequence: CASSAGYGVNEQYF. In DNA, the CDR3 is TGTGCCAGCAGTGCCGGGTACGGAGTGAACGAGCAGTACTTC.

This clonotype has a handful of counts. CDR3 sequence reads: CASSLQGAGVPTGELFF. The CDR3 DNA is TGTGCCAGCAGTTTGCAAGGGGCAGGGGTCCCGACCGGGGAGCTGTTTTTT. The chain combines TRBV12-3 or TRBV12-4 with TRBJ2-2; possibly TRBD1 for D (6 bases). Trimming shortened V by 3 bases and J by 5 bases, and 19 bases separated the two germline ends. The CDR3 runs to 17 residues.

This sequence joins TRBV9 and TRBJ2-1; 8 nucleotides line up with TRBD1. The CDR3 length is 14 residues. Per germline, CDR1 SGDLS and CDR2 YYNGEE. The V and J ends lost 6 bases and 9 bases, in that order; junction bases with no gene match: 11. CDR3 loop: CASIPRTGSSEQFF. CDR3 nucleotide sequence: TGTGCCAGCATCCCCCGGACAGGGTCGAGTGAGCAGTTCTTC.

DNA for the CDR3: TGTGCCAGCAGTTACTATGCGGCAGGCCTAAATTCACCCCTCCACTTT. Encoded protein: CASSYYAAGLNSPLHF. The genes are TRBV6-5 and TRBJ1-6; no definite D call. V shed 1 base and J shed 7 bases, with 14 bases lying between them. Germline-derived CDR1 and CDR2 are MNHEY and SVGAGI. This CDR3 is built from 16 residues.

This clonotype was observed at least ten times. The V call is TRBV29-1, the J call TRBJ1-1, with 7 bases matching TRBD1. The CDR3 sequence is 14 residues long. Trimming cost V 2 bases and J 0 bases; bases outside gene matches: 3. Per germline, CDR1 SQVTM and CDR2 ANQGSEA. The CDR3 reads CSVEKTGMNTEAFF. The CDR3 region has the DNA TGCAGCGTTGAAAAGACAGGGATGAACACTGAAGCTTTCTTT. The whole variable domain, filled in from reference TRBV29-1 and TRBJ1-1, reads SAVISQKPSRDICQRGTSLTIQCQVDSQVTMMFWYRQQPGQSLTLIATANQGSEATYESGFVIDKFPISRPNLTFSTLTVSNMSPEDSSIYLCSVEKTGMNTEAFFGQGTRLTVV.

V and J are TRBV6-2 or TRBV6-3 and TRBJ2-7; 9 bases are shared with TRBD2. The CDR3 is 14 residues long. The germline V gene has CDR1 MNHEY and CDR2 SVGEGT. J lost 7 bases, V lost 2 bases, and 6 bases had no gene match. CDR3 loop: CASSYGLALWEQYV. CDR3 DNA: TGTGCCAGCAGTTACGGACTAGCGTTGTGGGAGCAGTACGTC.

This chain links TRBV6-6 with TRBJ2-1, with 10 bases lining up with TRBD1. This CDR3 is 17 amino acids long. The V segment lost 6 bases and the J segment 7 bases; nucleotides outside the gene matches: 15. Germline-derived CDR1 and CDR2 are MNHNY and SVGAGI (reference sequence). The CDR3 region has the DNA TGTGCCAGCAGGTTTAGGACAGGGGGGAACCAGGGGAATGAGCAGTTCTTC. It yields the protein CASRFRTGGNQGNEQFF.

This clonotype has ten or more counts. The CDR3 region is CAISEGLGDNEQFF. Here the CDR3 DNA reads TGTGCCATCAGTGAAGGTCTAGGGGACAATGAGCAGTTCTTC. The chain couples TRBV10-3 to TRBJ2-1; D may be TRBD1 (5 bases). The CDR3 sequence is 14 residues long. CDR1 is ENHRY, CDR2 SYGVKD, per germline. V dropped 3 bases and J dropped 5 bases, with 11 bases sitting between them.

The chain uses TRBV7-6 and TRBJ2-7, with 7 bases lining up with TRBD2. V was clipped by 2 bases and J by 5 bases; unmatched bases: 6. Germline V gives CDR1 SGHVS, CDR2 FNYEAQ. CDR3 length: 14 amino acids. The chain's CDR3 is CASSLRTSLHEQYF. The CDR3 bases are TGTGCCAGCAGCTTAAGGACTAGTCTCCACGAGCAGTACTTC. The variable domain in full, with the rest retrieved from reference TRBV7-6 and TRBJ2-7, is GAGVSQSPRYKVTKRGQDVALRCDPISGHVSLYWYRQALGQGPEFLTYFNYEAQQDKSGLPNDRFSAERPEGSISTLTIQRTEQRDSAMYRCASSLRTSLHEQYFGPGTRLTVT.

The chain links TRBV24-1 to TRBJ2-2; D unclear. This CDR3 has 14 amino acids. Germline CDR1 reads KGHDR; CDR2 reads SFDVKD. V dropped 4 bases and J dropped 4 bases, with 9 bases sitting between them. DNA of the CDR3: TGTGCCACCAGTGAACACAGACCCACCGGGGAGCTGTTTTTT. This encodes CATSEHRPTGELFF.

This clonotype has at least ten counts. CDR3 sequence reads: CAISESSSVNNEQFF. In DNA form, the CDR3 reads TGTGCCATCAGTGAGTCCAGCTCCGTAAACAATGAGCAGTTCTTC. V usage is TRBV10-3 and J usage is TRBJ2-1; D gene unclear. Germline lookup yields CDR1 ENHRY and CDR2 SYGVKD. V was pared by 0 bases and J by 5 bases, with 11 bases between. The CDR3 totals 15 residues.

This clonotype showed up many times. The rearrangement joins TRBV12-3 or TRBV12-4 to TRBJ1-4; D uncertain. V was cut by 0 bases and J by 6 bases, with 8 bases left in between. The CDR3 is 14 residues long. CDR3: CASSLARWDEKLFF. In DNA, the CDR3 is TGTGCCAGCAGTTTAGCTCGGTGGGATGAAAAACTGTTTTTT.

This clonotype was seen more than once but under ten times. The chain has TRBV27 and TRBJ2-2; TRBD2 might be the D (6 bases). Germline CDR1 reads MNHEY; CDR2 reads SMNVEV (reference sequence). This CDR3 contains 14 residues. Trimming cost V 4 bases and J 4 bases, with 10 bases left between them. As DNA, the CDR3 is TGTGCCAGCAGTTACGGGAGTAGCACCGGGGAGCTGTTTTTT. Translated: CASSYGSSTGELFF.